This TCR beta chain comes out of a study of T cells in Graves' hyperthyroidism and ophthalmopathy. Looking at the study overall: At initial diagnosis, before any treatment had begun, peripheral blood was obtained.

It was RNA transcripts that yielded the amplified TCR beta CDR3 regions. The HTBI set primed first-round TCR CDR3 RT-PCR. TCRdb reanalysed the multiplex PCR reads using MiXCR and keeps one entry per CDR3 protein. The sample records 490,000 or so distinct CDR3 sequences, about 20% being singletons. The germline V and J ends were trimmed by 6 bases and 3 bases, with 11 bases remaining between them. CDR3 size: 12 residues. Germline CDR1 SQVTM, CDR2 ANQGSEA. This clonotype has more than one count but fewer than ten. The receptor's source is a woman aged 65 to 85 with Graves' ophthalmopathy. The rearrangement joins TRBV29-1 to TRBJ1-1, with a weak D call TRBD1 (6 bases). Specimen: blood. The CDR3 DNA sequence: TGCAGCGTCATACAGGGTTACACTGAAGCTTTCTTT. Encoded protein: CSVIQGYTEAFF.